Presented here are 14 T cell receptor beta chains from one specimen sequenced in a study of shared clonotypes between healthy human individuals (dated by TCRdb to 2019 to 2021). The receptor library was made with the immunoSEQ multiplex PCR assay. In its TCRdb copy, this immuneACCESS table keeps in-frame sequences only and misses some clones. Where compared with another copy, unresolved V genes explain less than half of these, and the others have no known cause. The sample data list about 560,000 clones, and around 78% of these were observed just once. About 12% of the sample comes from the top ten. Sequenced input: PBMCs. The source of these receptors is a middle-aged woman in good health. Some clones in this sample may be carry-over from other donors' samples.

Concerning this clone: A much larger clone lies one base from this, so it may be a read error. J is TRBJ2-7 and V is TRBV7-9, with unresolved D. The CDR3 runs to 12 residues. Germline assignment: CDR1 SEHNR and CDR2 FQNEAQ (reference sequence). With 1 base removed from V and 2 bases from J, the gap between germline ends came to 3 bases. In nucleotides, the CDR3 is TGTGCCAGCAGCTTAGAAACCTACGAGCAGTACTTC. Translated: CASSLETYEQYF.

In nucleotides, the CDR3 is TGTGCCAGCAGCTTCGCGGGACCCACAGATACGCAGTATTTT. Amino acid sequence: CASSFAGPTDTQYF. This chain connects TRBV7-9 to TRBJ2-3, with D perhaps matching TRBD2 (6 bases). The CDR3 extends over 14 amino acids. V was shortened by 3 bases and J by 2 bases, with 9 bases between the two germline ends. CDR1 and CDR2 (germline): SEHNR, FQNEAQ (reference sequence). Filled out from reference TRBV7-9 and TRBJ2-3, the complete variable domain reads DTGVSQNPRHKITKRGQNVTFRCDPISEHNRLYWYRQTLGQGPEFLTYFQNEAQLEKSRLLSDRFSAERPKGSFSTLEIQRTEQGDSAMYLCASSFAGPTDTQYFGPGTRLTVL.

In its sample, this clone was seen many times. This sample also contains other DNA sequences that code for the same CDR3. The rearrangement uses TRBV25-1 and TRBJ2-7, with a possible D match to TRBD1 (7 bases). Germline V gene sequence: CDR1 MGHDK, CDR2 SYGVNS. Between the trimmed V and J ends, which lost 3 bases and 4 bases, there was a span of 13 bases. The length of the CDR3 is 14 residues. CDR3 nucleotides: TGTGCCAGCAGTGACTCCGCAGGGGGGTACGAGCAGTACTTC. Protein product: CASSDSAGGYEQYF.

The chain couples TRBV10-1 to TRBJ2-7; 7 bases agree with TRBD1. The CDR3 has 16 residues. The V and J ends lost 6 bases and 3 bases, in that order; junction bases with no gene match: 14. Germline V CDR1 and CDR2: WNHNN, SYGVQD (reference sequence). The CDR3 reads CASSHKPGTDIYEQYF. The CDR3 nucleotides are TGCGCCAGCAGCCATAAACCCGGGACAGACATCTACGAGCAGTACTTC.

This clone was detected only a few times. V is TRBV6-1 and J is TRBJ1-1; 8 bases match TRBD1. V lost 10 bases, J lost 3 bases, and 4 bases stayed unmatched. CDR1 is MNHNS and CDR2 is SASEGT in the germline V gene. CDR3 length: 12 amino acids. In DNA form, the CDR3 reads TGTGCCACCAAACAGGGGGACACTGAAGCTTTCTTT. It translates to CATKQGDTEAFF.

The J gene is TRBJ2-3, the V gene TRBV30; 9 bases fit TRBD2. CDR1 is GTSNPN and CDR2 is SVGIG in the germline V gene (reference sequence). The CDR3 has 14 residues. CDR3 amino acids: CGFRKAGGLNTQYF. The CDR3 bases are TGTGGCTTCCGGAAGGCGGGAGGGCTGAATACGCAGTATTTT.

The chain uses TRBV27 and TRBJ1-3; no clear D. This CDR3 region has 14 residues. Trimming cost V 5 bases and J 0 bases, with 8 bases left between them. Germline V gene lookup returns CDR1 MNHEY and CDR2 SMNVEV (reference sequence). CDR3 coding DNA: TGTGCCAGCAGTCGACATGGCTCTGGAAACACCATATATTTT. The encoded protein is CASSRHGSGNTIYF.

In regard to this clone: Possible read error: a much larger clone is one base away. Other DNA sequences in this specimen translate into the identical CDR3. The rearrangement uses TRBV10-2 and TRBJ2-2; D remains ambiguous. Trimming pared 7 bases from V and 9 bases from J, leaving 15 bases between. The CDR3 loop spans 13 amino acids. CDR1 and CDR2 from the germline V gene are WSHSY and SAAADI. The DNA of the CDR3 is TGCGCCAGCACTACGGCCTCACGGTGGGAGCTGTTTTTT. Translating it yields CASTTASRWELFF.

Here the CDR3 DNA reads TGTGCCAGCAGCGAGGAGGACAGGCAAGAGACCCAGTACTTC. The encoded protein is CASSEEDRQETQYF. The chain employs TRBV9 and TRBJ2-5, with 7 bases fitting TRBD1. The CDR3 covers 14 residues. V shed 3 bases, J shed 2 bases, and the junction held 4 bases outside the gene matches. Germline V gene sequence: CDR1 SGDLS, CDR2 YYNGEE.

This clone was picked up a small number of times. The chain has TRBV5-1 and TRBJ1-5, with 7 bases aligning to TRBD1. The V gene's germline CDR1 is SGHRS and CDR2 YFSETQ. The CDR3 is made up of 14 amino acids. V gave up 4 bases and J gave up 4 bases; unmatched junction bases: 5. Written as DNA, the CDR3 is TGCGCCAGCAGCCCGACAGGGACAAATCAGCCCCAGCATTTT. Translated: CASSPTGTNQPQHF.

This chain links TRBV1 with TRBJ2-7; the table's D gene call, TRBD2, was not cross checked with the DNA. TRBV1 is flagged as a pseudogene. The CDR3 spans 19 residues. CDR3 DNA sequence: TGCACCAGCAGCCAAGGGAGAACTAGCGGGACACAAAAGTCCTACGAGCAGTACTTC. It codes for CTSSQGRTSGTQKSYEQYF.

Concerning this clone: The sample has other DNA sequences that encode this CDR3 too. The V gene is TRBV6-5, the J gene TRBJ1-1; no clear D gene. There are 14 residues in the CDR3. The germline CDR1 and CDR2 sequences are MNHEY and SVGAGI. Deletions cut 0 bases from V and 3 bases from J, with 8 bases between. The CDR3 region has the DNA TGTGCCAGCAGTTACTCGACGGGCTACACTGAAGCTTTCTTT. It translates to CASSYSTGYTEAFF.

The rearrangement joins TRBV5-1 to TRBJ1-2, with 7 bases fitting TRBD1. With 5 bases clipped from V and 2 bases from J, the junction kept 3 bases outside the gene matches. CDR1 and CDR2 (germline): SGHRS, YFSETQ. The CDR3 covers 13 residues. CDR3: CASSSTGNYGYTF. The CDR3 nucleotides read TGCGCCAGCAGTTCGACAGGGAACTATGGCTACACCTTC.

This sequence joins TRBV6-5 and TRBJ2-1; D unclear. V gave up 2 bases and J gave up 7 bases, with 9 bases separating them. The CDR3 totals 13 residues. The germline V gene has CDR1 MNHEY and CDR2 SVGAGI. The CDR3 DNA reads as TGTGCCAGCAGTTACCGTCCAAGTAATGAGCAGTTCTTC. This encodes CASSYRPSNEQFF.